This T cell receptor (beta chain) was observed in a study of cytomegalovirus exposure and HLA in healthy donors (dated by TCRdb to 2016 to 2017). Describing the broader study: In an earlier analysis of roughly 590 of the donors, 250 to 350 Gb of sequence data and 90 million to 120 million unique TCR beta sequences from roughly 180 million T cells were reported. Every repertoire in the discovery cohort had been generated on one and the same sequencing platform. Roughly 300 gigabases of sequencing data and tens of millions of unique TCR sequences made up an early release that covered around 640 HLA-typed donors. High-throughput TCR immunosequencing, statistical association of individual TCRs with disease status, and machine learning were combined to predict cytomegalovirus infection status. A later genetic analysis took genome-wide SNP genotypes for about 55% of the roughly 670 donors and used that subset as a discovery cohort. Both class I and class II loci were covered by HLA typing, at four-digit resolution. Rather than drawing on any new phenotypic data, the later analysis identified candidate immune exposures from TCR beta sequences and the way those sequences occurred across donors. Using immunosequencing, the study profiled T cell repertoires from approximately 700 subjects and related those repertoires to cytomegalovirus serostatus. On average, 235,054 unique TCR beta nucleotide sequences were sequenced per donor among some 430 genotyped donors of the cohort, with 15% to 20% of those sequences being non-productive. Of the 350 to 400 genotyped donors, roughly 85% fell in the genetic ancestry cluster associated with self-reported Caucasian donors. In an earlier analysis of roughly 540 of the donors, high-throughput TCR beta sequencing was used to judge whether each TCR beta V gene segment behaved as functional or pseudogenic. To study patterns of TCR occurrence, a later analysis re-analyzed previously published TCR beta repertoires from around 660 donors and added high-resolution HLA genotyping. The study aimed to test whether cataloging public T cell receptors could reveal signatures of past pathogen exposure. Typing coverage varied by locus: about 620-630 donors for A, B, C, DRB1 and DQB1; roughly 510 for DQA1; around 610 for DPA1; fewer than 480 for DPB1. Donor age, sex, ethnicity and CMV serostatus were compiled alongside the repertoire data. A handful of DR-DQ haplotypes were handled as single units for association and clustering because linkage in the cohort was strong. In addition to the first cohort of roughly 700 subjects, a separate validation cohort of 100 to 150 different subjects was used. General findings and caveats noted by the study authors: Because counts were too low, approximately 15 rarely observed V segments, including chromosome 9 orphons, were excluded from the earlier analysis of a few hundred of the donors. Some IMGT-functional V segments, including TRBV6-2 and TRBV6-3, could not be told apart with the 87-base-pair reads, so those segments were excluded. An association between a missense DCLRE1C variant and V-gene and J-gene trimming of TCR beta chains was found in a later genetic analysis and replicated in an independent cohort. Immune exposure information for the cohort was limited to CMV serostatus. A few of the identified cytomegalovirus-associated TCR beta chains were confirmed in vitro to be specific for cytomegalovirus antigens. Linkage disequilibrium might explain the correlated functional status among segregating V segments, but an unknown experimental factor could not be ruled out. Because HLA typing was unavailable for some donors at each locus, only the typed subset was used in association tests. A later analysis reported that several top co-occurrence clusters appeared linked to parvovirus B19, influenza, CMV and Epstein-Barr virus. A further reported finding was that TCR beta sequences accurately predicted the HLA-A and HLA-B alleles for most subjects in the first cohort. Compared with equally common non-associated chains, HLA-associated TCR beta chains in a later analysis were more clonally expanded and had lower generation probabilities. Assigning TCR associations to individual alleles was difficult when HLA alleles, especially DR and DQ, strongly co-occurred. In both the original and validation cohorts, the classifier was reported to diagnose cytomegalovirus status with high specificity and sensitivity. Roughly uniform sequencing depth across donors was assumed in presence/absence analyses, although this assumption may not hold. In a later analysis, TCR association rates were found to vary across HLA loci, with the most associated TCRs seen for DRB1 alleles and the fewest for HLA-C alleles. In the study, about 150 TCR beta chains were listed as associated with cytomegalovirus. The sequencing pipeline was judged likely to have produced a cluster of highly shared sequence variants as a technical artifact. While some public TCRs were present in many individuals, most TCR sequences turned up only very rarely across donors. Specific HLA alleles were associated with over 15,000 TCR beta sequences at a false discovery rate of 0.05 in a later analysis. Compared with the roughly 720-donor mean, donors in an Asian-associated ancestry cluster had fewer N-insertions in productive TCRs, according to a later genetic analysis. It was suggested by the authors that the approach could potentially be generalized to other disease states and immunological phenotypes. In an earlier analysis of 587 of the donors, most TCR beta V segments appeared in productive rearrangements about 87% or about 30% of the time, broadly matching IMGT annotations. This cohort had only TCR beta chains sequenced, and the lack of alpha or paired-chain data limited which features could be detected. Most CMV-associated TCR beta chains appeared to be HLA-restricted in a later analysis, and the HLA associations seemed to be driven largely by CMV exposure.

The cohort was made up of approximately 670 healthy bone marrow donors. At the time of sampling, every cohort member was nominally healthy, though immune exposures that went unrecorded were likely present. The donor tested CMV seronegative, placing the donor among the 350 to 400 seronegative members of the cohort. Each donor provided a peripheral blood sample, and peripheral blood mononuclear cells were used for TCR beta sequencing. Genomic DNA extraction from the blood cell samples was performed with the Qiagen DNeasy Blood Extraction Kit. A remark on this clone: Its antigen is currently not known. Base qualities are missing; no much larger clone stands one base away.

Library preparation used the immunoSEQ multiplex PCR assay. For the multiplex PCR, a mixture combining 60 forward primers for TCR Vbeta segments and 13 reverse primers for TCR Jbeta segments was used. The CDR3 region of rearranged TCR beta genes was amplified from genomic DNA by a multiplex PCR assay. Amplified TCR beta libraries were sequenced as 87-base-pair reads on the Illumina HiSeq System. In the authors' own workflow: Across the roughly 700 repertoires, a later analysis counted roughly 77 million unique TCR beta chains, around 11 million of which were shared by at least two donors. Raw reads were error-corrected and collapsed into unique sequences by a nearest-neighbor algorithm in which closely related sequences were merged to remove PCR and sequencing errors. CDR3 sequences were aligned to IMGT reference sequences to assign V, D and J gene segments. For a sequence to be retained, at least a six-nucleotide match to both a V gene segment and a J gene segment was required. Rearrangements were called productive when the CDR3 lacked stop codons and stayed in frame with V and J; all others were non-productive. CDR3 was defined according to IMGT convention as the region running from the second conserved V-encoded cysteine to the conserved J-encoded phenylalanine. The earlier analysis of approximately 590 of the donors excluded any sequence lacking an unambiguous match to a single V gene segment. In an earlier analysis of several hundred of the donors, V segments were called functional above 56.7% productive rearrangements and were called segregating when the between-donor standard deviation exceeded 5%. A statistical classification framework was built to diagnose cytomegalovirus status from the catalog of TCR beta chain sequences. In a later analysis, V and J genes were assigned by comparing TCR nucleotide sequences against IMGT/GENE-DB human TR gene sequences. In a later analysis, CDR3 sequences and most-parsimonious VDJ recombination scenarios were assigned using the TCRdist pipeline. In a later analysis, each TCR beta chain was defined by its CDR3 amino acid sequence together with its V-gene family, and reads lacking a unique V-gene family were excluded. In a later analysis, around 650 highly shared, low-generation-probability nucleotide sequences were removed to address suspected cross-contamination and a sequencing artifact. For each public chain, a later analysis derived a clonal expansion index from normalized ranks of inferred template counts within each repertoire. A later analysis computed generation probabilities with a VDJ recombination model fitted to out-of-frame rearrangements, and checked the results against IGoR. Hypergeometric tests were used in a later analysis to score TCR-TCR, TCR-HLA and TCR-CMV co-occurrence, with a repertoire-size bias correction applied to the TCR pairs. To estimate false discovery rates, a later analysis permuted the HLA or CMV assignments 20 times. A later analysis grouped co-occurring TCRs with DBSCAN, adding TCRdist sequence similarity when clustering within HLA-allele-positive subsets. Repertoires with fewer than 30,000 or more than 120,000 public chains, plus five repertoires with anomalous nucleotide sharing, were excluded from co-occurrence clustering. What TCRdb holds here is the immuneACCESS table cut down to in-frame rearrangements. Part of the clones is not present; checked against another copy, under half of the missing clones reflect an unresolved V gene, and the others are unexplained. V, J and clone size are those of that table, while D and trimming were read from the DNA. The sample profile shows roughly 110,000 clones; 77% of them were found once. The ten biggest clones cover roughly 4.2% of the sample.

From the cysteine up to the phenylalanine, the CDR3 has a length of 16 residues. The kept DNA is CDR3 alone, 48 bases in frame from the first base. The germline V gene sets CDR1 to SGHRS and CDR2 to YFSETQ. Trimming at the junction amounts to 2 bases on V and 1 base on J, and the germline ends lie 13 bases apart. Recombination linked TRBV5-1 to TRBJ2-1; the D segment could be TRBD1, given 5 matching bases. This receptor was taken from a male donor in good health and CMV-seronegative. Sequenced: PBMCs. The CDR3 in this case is CASSLYGQGSYNEQFF. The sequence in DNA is TGCGCCAGCAGCTTATACGGCCAGGGATCCTACAATGAGCAGTTCTTC.